This entry lists 10 T cell receptor beta chains sequenced from one sample in a study of beta chain features in type 1 diabetes. Expressed TCRB transcripts were sequenced after all isolated RNA was converted to cDNA. TCRdb's table, derived via immunoSEQ multiplex PCR, lists solely in-frame clones and lacks some. This sample yields about 260,000 clones, of which under 70% are seen a single time; around 0.05% belongs to the top ten. Sequences were obtained from naive CD4+ T cells from blood. The receptors originated from a man aged 25 to 45 in good health.

This clone was observed a handful of times. The V call is TRBV29-1, the J call TRBJ1-1; the D is unclear. Between the trimmed V and J ends, which lost 5 bases and 5 bases, there was a span of 15 bases. CDR3 size: 13 residues. The germline gives CDR1 SQVTM, CDR2 ANQGSEA. The DNA of the CDR3 is TGCAGCGTTACCGACGGCGTGGGGACTGAAGCTTTCTTT. It codes for CSVTDGVGTEAFF.

V and J are TRBV7-2 and TRBJ2-6, with D unresolved. The CDR3 is 13 residues long. The V end lost 1 base, the J end lost 8 bases, and 6 bases lay between the germline ends. Looked up from germline, CDR1 is SGHTA and CDR2 is FQGNSA. Written as DNA, the CDR3 is TGTGCCAGCAGCTTAGAGGTGACCAACGTCCTGACTTTC. Its protein product is CASSLEVTNVLTF.

The chain recombines TRBV30 with TRBJ2-7, with 8 nucleotides matching TRBD2. Germline-derived CDR1 and CDR2 are GTSNPN and SVGIG (reference sequence). The J segment lost 2 bases and the V segment lost 2 bases, leaving 5 bases of the junction unmatched. The CDR3 has 14 amino acids. In nucleotides, the CDR3 is TGTGCCTGGAGTACGGGACTAGGCCCCTACGAGCAGTACTTC. Translating gives CAWSTGLGPYEQYF.

The chain joins TRBV18 to TRBJ2-5; D is undetermined. Germline V gene lookup returns CDR1 KGHSH and CDR2 LQKENI. The CDR3 spans 17 residues. The V end lost 5 bases, the J end lost 5 bases, and 24 bases lay between the germline ends. CDR3 protein: CASSAVGSRNPVETQYF. The DNA of the CDR3 is TGTGCCAGCTCAGCAGTGGGATCACGGAATCCTGTGGAGACCCAGTACTTC. The complete variable domain, with remaining parts taken from reference TRBV18 and TRBJ2-5, reads NAGVMQNPRHLVRRRGQEARLRCSPMKGHSHVYWYRQLPEEGLKFMVYLQKENIIDESGMPKERFSAEFPKEGPSILRIQQVVRGDSAAYFCASSAVGSRNPVETQYFGPGTRLLVL.

V usage is TRBV30 and J usage is TRBJ2-1; 10 positions agree with TRBD2. The ends lost 2 bases at V and 4 bases at J; junction bases unmatched: 5. Germline loops: CDR1 GTSNPN, CDR2 SVGIG (reference sequence). The CDR3 runs to 15 residues. The CDR3 spells CAWSFGTSVYNEQFF. CDR3 nucleotide sequence: TGTGCCTGGAGTTTCGGGACTAGCGTATACAATGAGCAGTTCTTC.

The chain combines TRBV9 with TRBJ2-3; unclear D gene. Trimming left V 0 bases short and J 5 bases short, with 4 bases between. From germline, CDR1 is SGDLS and CDR2 YYNGEE. The CDR3 covers 12 residues. CDR3 residues: CASSVGRDTQYF. Written as DNA, the CDR3 is TGTGCCAGCAGCGTAGGGAGAGATACGCAGTATTTT.

V usage is TRBV2 and J usage is TRBJ2-3; a possible D gene is TRBD1 (5 bases). The CDR3 runs to 12 residues. Trimming took off 7 bases at V and 3 bases at J, with 8 bases between the two ends. Germline loops: CDR1 SNHLY, CDR2 FYNNEI. The CDR3 sequence: CASNQGTDTQYF. As DNA, the CDR3 is TGTGCCAGCAATCAGGGAACAGATACGCAGTATTTT. Together with reference TRBV2 and TRBJ2-3, the CDR3 gives the full variable domain: EPEVTQTPSHQVTQMGQEVILRCVPISNHLYFYWYRQILGQKVEFLVSFYNNEISEKSEIFDDQFSVERPDGSNFTLKIRSTKLEDSAMYFCASNQGTDTQYFGPGTRLTVL.

The V and J genes are TRBV30 and TRBJ2-7; D perhaps matches TRBD2 (6 bases). Germline lookup yields CDR1 GTSNPN and CDR2 SVGIG (reference sequence). Trimming left V 2 bases short and J 3 bases short, with 8 bases between. The CDR3 spans 12 residues. Here the CDR3 DNA reads TGTGCCTGGAGTCGCGGGAACTACGAGCAGTACTTC. Translated, it gives CAWSRGNYEQYF.

The rearrangement joins TRBV6-6 to TRBJ1-1; a weak D match, TRBD1 (5 bases). The CDR3 consists of 16 residues. With 5 bases removed from V and 0 bases from J, the gap between germline ends came to 16 bases. The germline V gene has CDR1 MNHNY and CDR2 SVGAGI (reference sequence). The CDR3 DNA reads TGTGCCAGCAGTCCTCCCCTAAGGGGCTTGAACACTGAAGCTTTCTTT. Translation gives CASSPPLRGLNTEAFF.

This chain uses TRBV20-1 with TRBJ2-1; D call uncertain. CDR1 DFQATT and CDR2 SNEGSKA come from the germline V gene (reference sequence). V was shortened by 2 bases and J by 4 bases, with 3 bases between the two germline ends. This CDR3 region has 11 residues. The CDR3 DNA sequence: TGCAGTGCTAGATGGTACAATGAGCAGTTCTTC. Protein: CSARWYNEQFF.